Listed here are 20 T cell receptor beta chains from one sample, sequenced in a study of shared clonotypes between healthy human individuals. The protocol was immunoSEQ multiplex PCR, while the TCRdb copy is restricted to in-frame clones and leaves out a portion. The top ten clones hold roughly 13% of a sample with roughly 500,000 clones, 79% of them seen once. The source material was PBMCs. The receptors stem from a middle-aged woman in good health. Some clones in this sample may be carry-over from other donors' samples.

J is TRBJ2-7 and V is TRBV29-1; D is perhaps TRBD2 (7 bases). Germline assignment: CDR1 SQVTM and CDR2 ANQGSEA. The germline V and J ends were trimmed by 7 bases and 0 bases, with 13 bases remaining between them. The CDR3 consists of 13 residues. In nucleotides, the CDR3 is TGCAGCGCTGGGGGAGGGGGCTCCTACGAGCAGTACTTC. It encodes CSAGGGGSYEQYF.

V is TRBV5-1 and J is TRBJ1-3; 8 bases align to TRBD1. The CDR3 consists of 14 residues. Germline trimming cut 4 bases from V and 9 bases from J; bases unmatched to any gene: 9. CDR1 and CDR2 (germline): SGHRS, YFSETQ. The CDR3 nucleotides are TGCGCCAGCAGCCCTGGACAGGGTGAACCCACCATATATTTT. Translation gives CASSPGQGEPTIYF.

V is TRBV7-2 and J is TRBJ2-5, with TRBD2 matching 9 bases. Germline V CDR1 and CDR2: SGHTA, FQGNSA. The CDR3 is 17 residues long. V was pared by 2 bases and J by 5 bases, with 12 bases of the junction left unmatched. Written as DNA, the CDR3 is TGTGCCAGCAGCTTATCGATAGCTAGCGGGACTGAGGAGACCCAGTACTTC. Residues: CASSLSIASGTEETQYF. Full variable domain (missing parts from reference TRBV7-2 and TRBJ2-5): GAGVSQSPSNKVTEKGKDVELRCDPISGHTALYWYRQSLGQGLEFLIYFQGNSAPDKSGLPSDRFSAERTGGSVSTLTIQRTQQEDSAVYLCASSLSIASGTEETQYFGPGTRLLVL.

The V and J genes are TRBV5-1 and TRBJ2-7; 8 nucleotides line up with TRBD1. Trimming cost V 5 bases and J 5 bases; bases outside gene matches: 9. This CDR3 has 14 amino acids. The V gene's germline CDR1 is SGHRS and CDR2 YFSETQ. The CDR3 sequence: CASRSGTGPNEQYF. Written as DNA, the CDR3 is TGCGCCAGCAGGTCCGGGACAGGTCCTAACGAGCAGTACTTC.

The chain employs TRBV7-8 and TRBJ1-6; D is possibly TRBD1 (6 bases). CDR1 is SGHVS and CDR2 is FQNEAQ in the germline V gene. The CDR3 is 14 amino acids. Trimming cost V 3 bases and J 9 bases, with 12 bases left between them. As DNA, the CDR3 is TGTGCCAGCAGCTTGGCACAGGGTGTTTCACCCCTCCACTTT. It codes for CASSLAQGVSPLHF. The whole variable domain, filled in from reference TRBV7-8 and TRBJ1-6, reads GAGVSQSPRYKVAKRGQDVALRCDPISGHVSLFWYQQALGQGPEFLTYFQNEAQLDKSGLPSDRFFAERPEGSVSTLKIQRTQQEDSAVYLCASSLAQGVSPLHFGNGTRLTVT.

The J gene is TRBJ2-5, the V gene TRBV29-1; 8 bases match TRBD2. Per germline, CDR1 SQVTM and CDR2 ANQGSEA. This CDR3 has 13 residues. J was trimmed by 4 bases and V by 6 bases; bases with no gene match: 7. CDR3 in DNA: TGCAGCGTCTTCCCCGGGGGGGGAGAGACCCAGTACTTC. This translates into CSVFPGGGETQYF. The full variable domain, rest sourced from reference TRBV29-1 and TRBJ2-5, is SAVISQKPSRDICQRGTSLTIQCQVDSQVTMMFWYRQQPGQSLTLIATANQGSEATYESGFVIDKFPISRPNLTFSTLTVSNMSPEDSSIYLCSVFPGGGETQYFGPGTRLLVL.

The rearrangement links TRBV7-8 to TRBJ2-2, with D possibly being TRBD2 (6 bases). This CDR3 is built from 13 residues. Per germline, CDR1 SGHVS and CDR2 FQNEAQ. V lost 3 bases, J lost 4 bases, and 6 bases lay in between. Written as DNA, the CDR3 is TGTGCCAGCAGCTTGACTAGCACCGGGGAGCTGTTTTTT. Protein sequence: CASSLTSTGELFF. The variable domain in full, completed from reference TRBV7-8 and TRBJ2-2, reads GAGVSQSPRYKVAKRGQDVALRCDPISGHVSLFWYQQALGQGPEFLTYFQNEAQLDKSGLPSDRFFAERPEGSVSTLKIQRTQQEDSAVYLCASSLTSTGELFFGEGSRLTVL.

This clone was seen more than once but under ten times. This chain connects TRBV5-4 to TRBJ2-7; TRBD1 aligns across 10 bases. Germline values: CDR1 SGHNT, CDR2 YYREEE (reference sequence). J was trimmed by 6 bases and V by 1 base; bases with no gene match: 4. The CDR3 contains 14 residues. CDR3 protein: CASSLRQGAVEQYF. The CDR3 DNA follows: TGTGCCAGCAGCTTGCGACAGGGGGCGGTCGAGCAGTACTTC.

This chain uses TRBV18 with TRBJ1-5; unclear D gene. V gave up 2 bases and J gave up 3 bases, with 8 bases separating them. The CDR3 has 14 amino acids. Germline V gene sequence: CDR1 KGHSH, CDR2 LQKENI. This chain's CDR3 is CASSPSGNNQPQHF. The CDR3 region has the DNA TGTGCCAGCTCACCATCAGGCAACAATCAGCCCCAGCATTTT.

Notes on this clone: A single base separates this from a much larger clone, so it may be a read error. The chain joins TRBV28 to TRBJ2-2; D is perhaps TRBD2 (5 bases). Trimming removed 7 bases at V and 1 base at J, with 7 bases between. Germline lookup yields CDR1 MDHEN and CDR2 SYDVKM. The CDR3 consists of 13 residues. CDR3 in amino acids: CASKDLNTGELFF. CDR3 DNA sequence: TGTGCCAGCAAGGACTTGAACACCGGGGAGCTGTTTTTT.

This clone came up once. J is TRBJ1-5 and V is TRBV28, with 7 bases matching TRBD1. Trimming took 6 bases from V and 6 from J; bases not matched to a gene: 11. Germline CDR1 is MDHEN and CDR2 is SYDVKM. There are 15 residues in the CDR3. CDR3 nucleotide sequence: TGTGCCAGCAGATCAATGTTGACAGGGATTCAGCCCCAGCATTTT. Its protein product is CASRSMLTGIQPQHF.

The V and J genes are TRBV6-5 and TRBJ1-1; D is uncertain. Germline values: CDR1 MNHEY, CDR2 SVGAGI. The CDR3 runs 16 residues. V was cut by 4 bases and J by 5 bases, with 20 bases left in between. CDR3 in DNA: TGTGCCAGCAGTTCCATCGCGGGCAGTGGGAGGACTGAAGCTTTCTTT. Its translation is CASSSIAGSGRTEAFF.

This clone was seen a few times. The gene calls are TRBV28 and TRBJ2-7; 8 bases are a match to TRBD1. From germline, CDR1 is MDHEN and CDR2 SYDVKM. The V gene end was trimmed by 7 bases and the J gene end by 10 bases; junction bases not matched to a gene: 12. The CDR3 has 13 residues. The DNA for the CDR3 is TGTGCCAGCAACGCCCGTGCAGGGGGCGGTCAGTACTTC. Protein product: CASNARAGGGQYF. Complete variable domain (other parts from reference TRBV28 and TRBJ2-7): DVKVTQSSRYLVKRTGEKVFLECVQDMDHENMFWYRQDPGLGLRLIYFSYDVKMKEKGDIPEGYSVSREKKERFSLILESASTNQTSMYLCASNARAGGGQYFGPGTRLTVT.

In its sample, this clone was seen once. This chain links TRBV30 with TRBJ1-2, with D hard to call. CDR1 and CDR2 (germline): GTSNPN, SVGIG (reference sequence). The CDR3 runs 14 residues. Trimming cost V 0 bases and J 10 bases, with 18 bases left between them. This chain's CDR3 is CAWSVRTGSGNYTF. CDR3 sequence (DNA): TGTGCCTGGAGTGTCCGCACGGGGTCCGGCAACTACACCTTC.

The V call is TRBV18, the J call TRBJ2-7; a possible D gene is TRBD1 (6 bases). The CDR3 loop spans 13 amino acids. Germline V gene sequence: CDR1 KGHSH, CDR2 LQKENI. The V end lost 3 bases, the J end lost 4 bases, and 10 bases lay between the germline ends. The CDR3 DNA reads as TGTGCCAGCTCACCCGGACAGTTTTACGAGCAGTACTTC. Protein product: CASSPGQFYEQYF.

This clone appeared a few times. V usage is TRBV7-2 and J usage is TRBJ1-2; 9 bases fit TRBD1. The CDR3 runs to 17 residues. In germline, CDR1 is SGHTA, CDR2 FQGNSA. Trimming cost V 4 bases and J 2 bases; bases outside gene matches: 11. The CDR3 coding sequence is TGTGCCAGCAGCTCGGGACAGGGCTTCTTTGGGAACTATGGCTACACCTTC. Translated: CASSSGQGFFGNYGYTF.

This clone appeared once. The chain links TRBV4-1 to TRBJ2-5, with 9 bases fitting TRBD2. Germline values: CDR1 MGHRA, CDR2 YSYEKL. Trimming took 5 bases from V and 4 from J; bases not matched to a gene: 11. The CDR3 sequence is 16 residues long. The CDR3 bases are TGCGCCAGCAGCTATTTCTTAGCGGGAGTGGGAGAGACCCAGTACTTC. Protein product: CASSYFLAGVGETQYF.

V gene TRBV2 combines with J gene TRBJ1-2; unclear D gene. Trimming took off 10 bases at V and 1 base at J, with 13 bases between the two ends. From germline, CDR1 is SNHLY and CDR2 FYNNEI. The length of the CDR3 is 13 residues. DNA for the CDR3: TGTGCCATGCGAGTTACACTTAACTATGGCTACACCTTC. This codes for CAMRVTLNYGYTF.

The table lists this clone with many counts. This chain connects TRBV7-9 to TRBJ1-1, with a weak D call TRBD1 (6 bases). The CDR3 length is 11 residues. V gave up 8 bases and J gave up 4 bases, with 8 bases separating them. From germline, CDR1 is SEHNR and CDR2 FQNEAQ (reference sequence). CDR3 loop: CASQGSTEAFF. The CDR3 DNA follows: TGTGCCAGCCAGGGGAGCACTGAAGCTTTCTTT.

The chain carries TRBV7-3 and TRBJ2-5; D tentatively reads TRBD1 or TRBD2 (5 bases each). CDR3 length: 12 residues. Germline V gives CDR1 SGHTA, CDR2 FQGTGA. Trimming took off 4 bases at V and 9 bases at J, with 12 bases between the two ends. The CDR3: CASSYRGQAQYF. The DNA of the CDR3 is TGTGCCAGCAGCTACCGGGGCCAAGCCCAGTACTTC.